This T cell receptor (beta chain) was recorded in a study of cytomegalovirus exposure and HLA in healthy donors. The PCR made use of 60 Vbeta and 13 Jbeta primers. Sequencing used immunoSEQ multiplex PCR; TCRdb keeps in-frame clones, though not all of them. The repertoire holds 150,000 to 200,000 clones, with about 81% as singletons. The CDR3 runs to 14 residues. Germline-derived CDR1 and CDR2 are MNHNS and SASEGT. Deletions cut 2 bases from V and 10 bases from J, with 17 bases between. Source material: PBMCs. This clonotype originated in a girl between 10 and 17 years old in good health and CMV-seropositive. The rearrangement uses TRBV6-1 and TRBJ1-2, with D maybe TRBD1 (6 bases). The CDR3 spells CASSEIRRTVAYTF. For the CDR3, the DNA is TGTGCCAGCAGTGAAATAAGGAGGACAGTAGCCTACACCTTC.